This T cell receptor beta chain originates from a study of OX40 agonist ivuxolimab in advanced cancers. Study summary: Partial response was recorded in three patients: one hepatocellular carcinoma and two cutaneous melanoma cases.

Notes on this clone: The antigen is not known.

The assay was immunoSEQ multiplex PCR, and TCRdb's table has in-frame clones only and misses some. The table lists 90,000 to 100,000 clones, approximately 95% of them singletons. CDR3 length equals 14 residues. Deletions cut 2 bases from V and 0 bases from J, with 5 bases between. The germline gives CDR1 SGHKS, CDR2 YYEKEE (reference sequence). Study-level findings and limits: Low levels of normalized T-cell clonal expansion also appeared in some nonresponders. CD8+ T cells were the subset that, on average, had more expanded clones than CD4+. Clonal expansion from baseline to week 6 occurred in both CD4+ and CD8+ T cells.

Source: CD4+ or CD8+ T cells sorted from blood, taken in a trial of the OX40 agonist ivuxolimab. This TCR came from an adult with an advanced solid tumor such as melanoma, head and neck, liver or kidney cancer. The chain employs TRBV5-5 and TRBJ2-2; D unresolved. The CDR3 here is CASSFGTNTGELFF. CDR3 nucleotide sequence: TGTGCCAGCAGCTTTGGGACGAACACCGGGGAGCTGTTTTTT.